This is a list of T cell receptor beta chains from one sample in a study of blood T cell repertoires in COVID-19. Method: immunoSEQ multiplex PCR; TCRdb's copy keeps in-frame clones and lacks some. The profile shows 200,000 or so clones, more than 65% of them singletons. Sequencing input: peripheral blood. These receptors all stem from a woman in her thirties who had recovered from COVID-19. The CDR3 runs from the conserved cysteine through the conserved F or W. A D gene is named only where the DNA matches it firmly. Some rows have no size entry. The others give once, few or many, or a class for an expanded clone.

J gene: TRBJ2-3; D gene: TRBD2; clone size: NA; V gene: TRBV29-1; CDR3 protein: CSVAPGGTSVTSTDTQYF; CDR3 DNA: TGCAGCGTAGCGCCAGGGGGGACTAGCGTTACTAGCACAGATACGCAGTATTTT
J gene: TRBJ1-3; D gene: NA; clone size: NA; V gene: TRBV4-1; CDR3 protein: CASSQEQQSSGNTIYF; CDR3 DNA: TGCGCCAGCAGCCAAGAGCAACAGAGCTCTGGAAACACCATATATTTT
J gene: TRBJ1-5; D gene: NA; clone size: NA; V gene: TRBV7-9; CDR3 protein: CASSLAPVNRLHF; CDR3 DNA: TGTGCCAGCAGCTTAGCGCCTGTCAACAGGTTGCATTTT
J gene: TRBJ1-5; D gene: TRBD1; clone size: NA; V gene: TRBV7-8; CDR3 protein: CASSSGTGSNQPQHF; CDR3 DNA: TGTGCCAGCAGCTCCGGGACAGGATCAAATCAGCCCCAGCATTTT
J gene: TRBJ1-5; D gene: TRBD1; clone size: once; V gene: TRBV28; CDR3 protein: CASRLQGANQPQHF; CDR3 DNA: TGTGCCAGCAGACTTCAGGGGGCAAATCAGCCCCAGCATTTT
J gene: TRBJ1-2; D gene: TRBD1; clone size: NA; V gene: TRBV7-2; CDR3 protein: CASSSRNRDRDPNYGYTF; CDR3 DNA: TGTGCCAGCAGCTCCCGCAACCGGGACAGGGACCCTAACTATGGCTACACCTTC
J gene: TRBJ1-2; D gene: NA; clone size: NA; V gene: TRBV7-2; CDR3 protein: CASSLQADGYTF; CDR3 DNA: TGTGCCAGCAGCTTACAAGCTGATGGCTACACCTTC
J gene: TRBJ2-1; D gene: NA; clone size: NA; V gene: TRBV6-6; CDR3 protein: CASLDKSKQFF; CDR3 DNA: TGTGCCAGTTTGGACAAATCTAAGCAGTTCTTC
J gene: TRBJ1-1; D gene: TRBD1; clone size: few; V gene: TRBV15; CDR3 protein: CATSRVYDRDAEAFF; CDR3 DNA: TGTGCCACCAGCAGAGTATACGACAGGGACGCTGAAGCTTTCTTT
J gene: TRBJ2-5; D gene: TRBD2; clone size: NA; V gene: TRBV7-6; CDR3 protein: CASSLGAGGQETQYF; CDR3 DNA: TGTGCCAGCAGCTTAGGGGCGGGGGGACAAGAGACCCAGTACTTC
J gene: TRBJ1-5; D gene: TRBD1; clone size: NA; V gene: TRBV6-5; CDR3 protein: CASRLPTGGNQPQHF; CDR3 DNA: TGTGCCAGCAGACTACCAACAGGGGGCAATCAGCCCCAGCATTTT
J gene: TRBJ1-1; D gene: TRBD1; clone size: NA; V gene: TRBV6-5; CDR3 protein: CASSYQQGGNTEAFF; CDR3 DNA: TGTGCCAGCAGTTATCAGCAGGGGGGAAACACTGAAGCTTTCTTT
J gene: TRBJ1-4; D gene: NA; clone size: NA; V gene: TRBV6-5; CDR3 protein: CASGDGGENEKLFF; CDR3 DNA: TGTGCCAGCGGCGATGGGGGCGAAAATGAAAAACTGTTTTTT
J gene: TRBJ1-1; D gene: NA; clone size: NA; V gene: TRBV4-1; CDR3 protein: CASSRQGLRGQINTEAFF; CDR3 DNA: TGCGCCAGCAGCCGCCAAGGACTTCGCGGACAGATAAACACTGAAGCTTTCTTT
J gene: TRBJ2-2; D gene: NA; clone size: NA; V gene: TRBV2; CDR3 protein: CASSDRIGGRSGELFF; CDR3 DNA: TGTGCCAGCAGTGATAGGATCGGAGGCAGATCCGGGGAGCTGTTTTTT
J gene: TRBJ1-2; D gene: NA; clone size: once; V gene: TRBV6-1; CDR3 protein: CASSEYRGGGYGYTF; CDR3 DNA: TGTGCCAGCAGTGAATATAGGGGCGGTGGCTATGGCTACACCTTC
J gene: TRBJ1-6; D gene: NA; clone size: NA; V gene: TRBV5-1; CDR3 protein: CASSISYNSPLHF; CDR3 DNA: TGCGCCAGCAGTATCTCGTATAATTCACCCCTCCACTTT
J gene: TRBJ1-1; D gene: NA; clone size: NA; V gene: TRBV5-5; CDR3 protein: CASSLEGVSSTEAFF; CDR3 DNA: TGTGCCAGCAGCTTGGAGGGGGTGAGTAGCACTGAAGCTTTCTTT
J gene: TRBJ1-3; D gene: NA; clone size: NA; V gene: TRBV6-2/TRBV6-3; CDR3 protein: CASSSGYSGNTIYF; CDR3 DNA: TGTGCCAGCAGCTCAGGGTACTCTGGAAACACCATATATTTT
J gene: TRBJ1-2; D gene: TRBD1; clone size: few; V gene: TRBV2; CDR3 protein: CASRPRTGSGGYTF; CDR3 DNA: TGTGCCAGCAGGCCACGGACAGGTTCCGGGGGCTACACCTTC
J gene: TRBJ1-4; D gene: NA; clone size: NA; V gene: TRBV19; CDR3 protein: CASSIGGYNEKLFF; CDR3 DNA: TGTGCCAGTAGTATAGGAGGGTATAATGAAAAACTGTTTTTT
J gene: TRBJ2-1; D gene: TRBD2; clone size: NA; V gene: TRBV6-2/TRBV6-3; CDR3 protein: CASSGLAEQFF; CDR3 DNA: TGTGCCAGCAGTGGACTAGCTGAGCAGTTCTTC
J gene: TRBJ2-7; D gene: TRBD1; clone size: NA; V gene: TRBV5-1; CDR3 protein: CASSTGTGHSYEQYF; CDR3 DNA: TGCGCCAGCAGCACCGGGACAGGGCACTCCTACGAGCAGTACTTC
J gene: TRBJ2-1; D gene: NA; clone size: NA; V gene: TRBV3-1/TRBV3-2; CDR3 protein: CASGEQYNNEQFF; CDR3 DNA: TGTGCCAGCGGTGAACAGTATAACAATGAGCAGTTCTTC
J gene: TRBJ2-1; D gene: NA; clone size: NA; V gene: TRBV9; CDR3 protein: CASSLEGFFDNEQFF; CDR3 DNA: TGTGCCAGCAGCCTCGAGGGCTTCTTTGACAATGAGCAGTTCTTC
J gene: TRBJ1-2; D gene: TRBD1; clone size: NA; V gene: TRBV4-1; CDR3 protein: CASSQMAGTADNYGYTF; CDR3 DNA: TGCGCCAGCAGCCAAATGGCCGGGACAGCGGACAACTATGGCTACACCTTC
J gene: TRBJ2-2; D gene: NA; clone size: few; V gene: TRBV4-1; CDR3 protein: CASSQGRQSNTGELFF; CDR3 DNA: TGCGCCAGCAGCCAAGGGCGGCAGTCGAACACCGGGGAGCTGTTTTTT
J gene: TRBJ2-3; D gene: TRBD2; clone size: NA; V gene: TRBV29-1; CDR3 protein: CSVSGRLTDTQYF; CDR3 DNA: TGCAGCGTTAGCGGGAGGTTAACAGATACGCAGTATTTT
J gene: TRBJ2-4; D gene: TRBD2; clone size: NA; V gene: TRBV2; CDR3 protein: CASSEGEGYAKNIQYF; CDR3 DNA: TGTGCCAGCAGTGAAGGGGAGGGGTATGCCAAAAACATTCAGTACTTC
J gene: TRBJ1-2; D gene: NA; clone size: NA; V gene: TRBV27; CDR3 protein: CASRRQGLGGYGYTF; CDR3 DNA: TGTGCCAGCAGACGTCAGGGGTTAGGCGGCTATGGCTACACCTTC
J gene: TRBJ1-2; D gene: NA; clone size: NA; V gene: TRBV18; CDR3 protein: CASSPQTSGVDGYTF; CDR3 DNA: TGTGCCAGCTCACCACAGACTAGTGGAGTGGATGGCTACACCTTC
J gene: TRBJ2-7; D gene: TRBD2; clone size: NA; V gene: TRBV2; CDR3 protein: CASRGPAGGTYEQYF; CDR3 DNA: TGTGCCAGCAGGGGCCCAGCGGGAGGTACCTACGAGCAGTACTTC
J gene: TRBJ2-3; D gene: TRBD1; clone size: NA; V gene: TRBV5-1; CDR3 protein: CASSLDSRQGPSTDTQYF; CDR3 DNA: TGCGCCAGCAGCTTGGATTCTCGACAGGGCCCAAGCACAGATACGCAGTATTTT
J gene: TRBJ1-1; D gene: NA; clone size: NA; V gene: TRBV13; CDR3 protein: CASSSNSRNTEAFF; CDR3 DNA: TGTGCCAGCAGCTCAAATTCCAGGAACACTGAAGCTTTCTTT
J gene: TRBJ2-5; D gene: NA; clone size: NA; V gene: TRBV5-5; CDR3 protein: CASSLAIATYQETQYF; CDR3 DNA: TGTGCCAGCAGCTTGGCGATAGCGACTTACCAAGAGACCCAGTACTTC
J gene: TRBJ2-1; D gene: TRBD2; clone size: once; V gene: TRBV27; CDR3 protein: CASSPPAGRGRQNEQFF; CDR3 DNA: TGTGCCAGCAGTCCCCCAGCAGGCCGCGGGAGACAGAATGAGCAGTTCTTC
J gene: TRBJ2-5; D gene: TRBD2; clone size: NA; V gene: TRBV28; CDR3 protein: CASSLTTSGSGETQYF; CDR3 DNA: TGTGCCAGCAGTTTAACGACTAGCGGGAGCGGGGAGACCCAGTACTTC
J gene: TRBJ2-7; D gene: TRBD1; clone size: NA; V gene: TRBV29-1; CDR3 protein: CSVEADRGVYEQYF; CDR3 DNA: TGCAGCGTTGAAGCTGACAGGGGGGTCTACGAGCAGTACTTC
J gene: TRBJ2-1; D gene: TRBD1; clone size: NA; V gene: TRBV9; CDR3 protein: CASAIQGAGTYNEQFF; CDR3 DNA: TGTGCCAGTGCAATCCAGGGGGCGGGGACTTACAATGAGCAGTTCTTC
J gene: TRBJ2-5; D gene: NA; clone size: once; V gene: TRBV5-1; CDR3 protein: CASSLAGLPGETQYF; CDR3 DNA: TGCGCCAGCAGCTTGGCAGGTCTACCCGGAGAGACCCAGTACTTC
J gene: TRBJ2-1; D gene: NA; clone size: NA; V gene: TRBV6-5; CDR3 protein: CASSYAVQDPQFF; CDR3 DNA: TGTGCCAGCAGTTACGCCGTACAGGACCCGCAGTTCTTC
J gene: TRBJ2-4; D gene: TRBD2; clone size: few; V gene: TRBV19; CDR3 protein: CASSPGLAGGPTGGRWAKNIQYF; CDR3 DNA: TGTGCCAGTAGTCCGGGACTAGCGGGAGGGCCAACAGGAGGAAGGTGGGCCAAAAACATTCAGTACTTC
J gene: TRBJ2-7; D gene: TRBD2; clone size: NA; V gene: TRBV10-1; CDR3 protein: CASSESLAGGTEQYF; CDR3 DNA: TGCGCCAGCAGTGAGTCTTTAGCGGGAGGGACCGAGCAGTACTTC
J gene: TRBJ1-2; D gene: NA; clone size: NA; V gene: TRBV28; CDR3 protein: CASLGGALVTGYTF; CDR3 DNA: TGTGCCAGCCTTGGCGGGGCCCTCGTGACTGGCTACACCTTC
J gene: TRBJ2-7; D gene: TRBD2; clone size: NA; V gene: TRBV6-5; CDR3 protein: CASSYSLAGYEQYF; CDR3 DNA: TGTGCCAGCAGTTACTCGCTAGCGGGCTACGAGCAGTACTTC
J gene: TRBJ1-2; D gene: NA; clone size: few; V gene: TRBV2; CDR3 protein: CASSAQGGHGYTF; CDR3 DNA: TGTGCCAGCAGTGCACAGGGAGGGCATGGCTACACCTTC
J gene: TRBJ1-4; D gene: NA; clone size: NA; V gene: TRBV18; CDR3 protein: CASSPGQGSYEKLFF; CDR3 DNA: TGTGCCAGCTCACCCGGCCAGGGTAGTTATGAAAAACTGTTTTTT
J gene: TRBJ2-7; D gene: NA; clone size: NA; V gene: TRBV6-5; CDR3 protein: CASSYYRETYEQYF; CDR3 DNA: TGTGCCAGCAGTTACTATCGGGAAACCTACGAGCAGTACTTC
J gene: TRBJ1-2; D gene: NA; clone size: NA; V gene: TRBV19; CDR3 protein: CASSIGQSTTF; CDR3 DNA: TGTGCCAGTAGTATCGGACAGTCTACCACCTTC
J gene: TRBJ1-2; D gene: NA; clone size: few; V gene: TRBV5-1; CDR3 protein: CASSLGAGETYGYTF; CDR3 DNA: TGCGCCAGCAGCTTGGGGGCAGGGGAAACCTATGGCTACACCTTC
J gene: TRBJ1-2; D gene: NA; clone size: NA; V gene: TRBV29-1; CDR3 protein: CSAPRAYGYTF; CDR3 DNA: TGCAGCGCTCCCAGGGCCTATGGCTACACCTTC
J gene: TRBJ1-1; D gene: NA; clone size: NA; V gene: TRBV11-2; CDR3 protein: CASSLTPGNTEAFF; CDR3 DNA: TGTGCCAGCAGCCTTACCCCGGGAAACACTGAAGCTTTCTTT
J gene: TRBJ1-5; D gene: NA; clone size: NA; V gene: TRBV27; CDR3 protein: CASSSSGQPQHF; CDR3 DNA: TGTGCCAGCAGTTCCAGCGGACAGCCCCAGCATTTT
J gene: TRBJ1-1; D gene: TRBD1; clone size: NA; V gene: TRBV11-3; CDR3 protein: CASSLGGTGGRTEAFF; CDR3 DNA: TGTGCCAGCAGCTTAGGAGGGACAGGGGGGCGAACTGAAGCTTTCTTT
J gene: TRBJ2-5; D gene: NA; clone size: NA; V gene: TRBV2; CDR3 protein: CASSAPGGETQYF; CDR3 DNA: TGTGCCAGCAGCGCCCCGGGTGGGGAGACCCAGTACTTC
J gene: TRBJ2-7; D gene: NA; clone size: NA; V gene: TRBV6-4; CDR3 protein: CASSVEAQSYEQYF; CDR3 DNA: TGTGCCAGCAGTGTAGAGGCCCAGTCCTACGAGCAGTACTTC
J gene: TRBJ2-5; D gene: TRBD2; clone size: NA; V gene: TRBV5-5; CDR3 protein: CASSTGTSGWETQYF; CDR3 DNA: TGTGCCAGCAGCACCGGGACTAGCGGGTGGGAGACCCAGTACTTC
J gene: TRBJ1-6; D gene: NA; clone size: few; V gene: TRBV7-3; CDR3 protein: CASSLTGRSPLHF; CDR3 DNA: TGTGCCAGCAGCTTAACGGGGAGATCACCCCTCCACTTT
J gene: TRBJ2-7; D gene: TRBD2; clone size: NA; V gene: TRBV5-1; CDR3 protein: CASSLVVSGDWVSEQYF; CDR3 DNA: TGCGCCAGCAGCTTGGTGGTTAGCGGGGACTGGGTGAGCGAGCAGTACTTC